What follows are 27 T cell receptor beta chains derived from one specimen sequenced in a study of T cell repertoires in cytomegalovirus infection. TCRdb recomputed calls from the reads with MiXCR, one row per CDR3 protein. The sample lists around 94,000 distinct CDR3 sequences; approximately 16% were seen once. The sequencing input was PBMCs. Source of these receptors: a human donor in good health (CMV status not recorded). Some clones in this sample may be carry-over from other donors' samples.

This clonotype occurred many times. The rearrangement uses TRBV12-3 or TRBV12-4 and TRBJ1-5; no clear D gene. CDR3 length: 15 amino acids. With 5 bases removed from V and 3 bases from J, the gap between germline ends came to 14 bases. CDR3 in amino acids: CASSPSAGPNQPQHF. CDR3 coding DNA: TGTGCCAGCAGTCCATCCGCCGGGCCCAATCAGCCCCAGCATTTT.

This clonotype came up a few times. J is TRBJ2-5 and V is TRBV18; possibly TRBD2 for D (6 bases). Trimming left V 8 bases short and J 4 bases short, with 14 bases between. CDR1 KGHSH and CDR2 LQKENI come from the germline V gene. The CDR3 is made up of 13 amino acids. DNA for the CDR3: TGTGCCAGCCAGGGAGGCGGCGGAGAGACCCAGTACTTC. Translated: CASQGGGGETQYF.

CDR3 in amino acids: CACTGTGDEKLFF. DNA of the CDR3: TGTGCCTGTACCGGGACAGGGGATGAAAAACTGTTTTTT. This chain connects TRBV30 to TRBJ1-4; TRBD1 agrees at 10 bases. Looked up from germline, CDR1 is GTSNPN and CDR2 is SVGIG (reference sequence). The CDR3 runs to 13 residues. V lost 6 bases and J lost 6; bases outside the gene matches: 4.

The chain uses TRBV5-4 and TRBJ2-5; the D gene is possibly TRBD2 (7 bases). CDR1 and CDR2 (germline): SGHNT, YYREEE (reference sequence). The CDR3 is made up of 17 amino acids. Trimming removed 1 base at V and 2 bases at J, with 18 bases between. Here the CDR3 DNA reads TGTGCCAGCAGCTTGAGGGGGGGTGGGGGGCCTCAAGAGACCCAGTACTTC. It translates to CASSLRGGGGPQETQYF. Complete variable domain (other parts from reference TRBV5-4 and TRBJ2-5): ETGVTQSPTHLIKTRGQQVTLRCSSQSGHNTVSWYQQALGQGPQFIFQYYREEENGRGNFPPRFSGLQFPNYSSELNVNALELDDSALYLCASSLRGGGGPQETQYFGPGTRLLVL.

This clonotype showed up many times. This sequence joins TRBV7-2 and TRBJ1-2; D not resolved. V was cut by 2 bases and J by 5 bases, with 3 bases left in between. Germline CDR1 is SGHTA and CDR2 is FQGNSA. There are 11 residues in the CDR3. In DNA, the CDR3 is TGTGCCAGCAGCTTAAGTTATGGCTACACCTTC. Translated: CASSLSYGYTF.

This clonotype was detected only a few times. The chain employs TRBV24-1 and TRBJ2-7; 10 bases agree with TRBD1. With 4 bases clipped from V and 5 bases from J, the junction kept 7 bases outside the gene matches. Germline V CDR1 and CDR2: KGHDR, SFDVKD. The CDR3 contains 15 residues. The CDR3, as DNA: TGTGCCACCAGTGACCCACGGGACAGGGGCCACGAGCAGTACTTC. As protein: CATSDPRDRGHEQYF.

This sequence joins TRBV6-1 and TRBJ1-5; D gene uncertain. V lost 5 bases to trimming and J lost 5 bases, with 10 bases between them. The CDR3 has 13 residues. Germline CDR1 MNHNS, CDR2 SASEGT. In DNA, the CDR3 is TGTGCCAGCAGTCGGACCTTTTATCAGCCCCAGCATTTT. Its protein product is CASSRTFYQPQHF.

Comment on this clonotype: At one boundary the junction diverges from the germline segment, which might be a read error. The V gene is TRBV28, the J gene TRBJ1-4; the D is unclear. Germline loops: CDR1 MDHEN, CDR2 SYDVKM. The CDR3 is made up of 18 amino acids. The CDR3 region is CASSLRVGLHPTNEILFF. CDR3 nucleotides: TGTGCCAGCAGTTTGCGGGTTGGGCTCCACCCGACTAATGAAATACTGTTTTTT.

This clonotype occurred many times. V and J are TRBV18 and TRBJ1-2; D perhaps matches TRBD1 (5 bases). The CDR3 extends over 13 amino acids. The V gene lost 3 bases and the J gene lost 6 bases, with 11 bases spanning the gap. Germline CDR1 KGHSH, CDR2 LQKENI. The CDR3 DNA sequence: TGTGCCAGCTCACCGGCGGGAGGGGATGGCTACACCTTC. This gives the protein CASSPAGGDGYTF.

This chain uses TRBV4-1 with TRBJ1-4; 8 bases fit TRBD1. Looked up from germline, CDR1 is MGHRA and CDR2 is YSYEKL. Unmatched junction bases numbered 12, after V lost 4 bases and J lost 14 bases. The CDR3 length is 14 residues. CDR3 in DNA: TGCGCCAGCAGCCCGGGGCAGGGGGCGAGGCAGCTGTTTTTT. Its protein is CASSPGQGARQLFF.

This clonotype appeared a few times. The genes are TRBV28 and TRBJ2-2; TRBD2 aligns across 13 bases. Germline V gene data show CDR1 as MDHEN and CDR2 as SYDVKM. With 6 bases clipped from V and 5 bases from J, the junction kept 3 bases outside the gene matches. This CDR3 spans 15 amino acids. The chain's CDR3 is CASSPGLAGTGELFF. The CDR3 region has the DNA TGTGCCAGCAGCCCGGGACTAGCGGGAACCGGGGAGCTGTTTTTT.

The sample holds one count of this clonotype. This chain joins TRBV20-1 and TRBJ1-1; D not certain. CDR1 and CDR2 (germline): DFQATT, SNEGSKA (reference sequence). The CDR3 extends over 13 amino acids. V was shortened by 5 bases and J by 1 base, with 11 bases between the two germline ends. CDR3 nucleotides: TGCAGTGCTCCCGCGACGGAGAACACTGAAGCTTTCTTT. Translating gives CSAPATENTEAFF.

CDR3 sequence: CASSWDRGQETQYF. DNA of the CDR3: TGTGCCAGCAGCTGGGACAGGGGACAAGAGACCCAGTACTTC. The chain recombines TRBV5-4 with TRBJ2-5; 10 bases map to TRBD1. The ends lost 3 bases at V and 2 bases at J; junction bases unmatched: 1. The CDR3 spans 14 residues. Per the germline V gene, CDR1 is SGHNT and CDR2 is YYREEE (reference sequence).

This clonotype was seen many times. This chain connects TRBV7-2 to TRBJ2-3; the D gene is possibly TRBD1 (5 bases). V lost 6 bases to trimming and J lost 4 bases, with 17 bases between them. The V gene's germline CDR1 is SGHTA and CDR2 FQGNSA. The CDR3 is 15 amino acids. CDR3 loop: CASSPARQFPDTQYF. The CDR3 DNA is TGTGCCAGCAGTCCTGCTAGACAGTTCCCAGATACGCAGTATTTT.

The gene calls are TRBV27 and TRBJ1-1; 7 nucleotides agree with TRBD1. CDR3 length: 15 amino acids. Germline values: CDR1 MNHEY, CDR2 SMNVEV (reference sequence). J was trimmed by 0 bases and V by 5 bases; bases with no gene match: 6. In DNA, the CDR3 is TGTGCCAGCAGTCCTACGACAGGGTTGAACACTGAAGCTTTCTTT. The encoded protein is CASSPTTGLNTEAFF.

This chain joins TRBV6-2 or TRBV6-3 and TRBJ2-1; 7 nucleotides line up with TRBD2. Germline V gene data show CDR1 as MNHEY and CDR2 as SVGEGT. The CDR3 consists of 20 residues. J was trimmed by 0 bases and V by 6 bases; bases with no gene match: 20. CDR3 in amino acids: CASSSRTGGFSGSSYNEQFF. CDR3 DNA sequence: TGTGCCAGCAGCTCCCGGACGGGGGGATTTAGCGGTAGCTCCTACAATGAGCAGTTCTTC.

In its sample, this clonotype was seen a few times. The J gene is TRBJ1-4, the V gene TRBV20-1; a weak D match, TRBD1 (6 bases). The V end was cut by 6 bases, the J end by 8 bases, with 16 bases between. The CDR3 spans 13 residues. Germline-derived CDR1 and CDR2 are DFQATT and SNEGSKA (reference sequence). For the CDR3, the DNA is TGCAGTGCCGAGCCGGGGGGCTCGGAAAAACTGTTTTTT. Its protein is CSAEPGGSEKLFF.

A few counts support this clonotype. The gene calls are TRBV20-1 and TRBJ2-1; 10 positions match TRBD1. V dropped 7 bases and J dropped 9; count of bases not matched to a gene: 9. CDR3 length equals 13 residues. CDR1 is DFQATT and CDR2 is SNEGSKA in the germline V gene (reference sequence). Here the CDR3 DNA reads TGCAGTGTCTATGGGACAGGGGCCGGTGAGCAGTTCTTC. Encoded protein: CSVYGTGAGEQFF.

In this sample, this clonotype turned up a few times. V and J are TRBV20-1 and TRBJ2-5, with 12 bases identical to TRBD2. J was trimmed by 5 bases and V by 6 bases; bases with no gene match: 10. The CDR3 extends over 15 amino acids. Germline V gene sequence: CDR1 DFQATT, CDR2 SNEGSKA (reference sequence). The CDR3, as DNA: TGCAGTGCGCCTTCTAGCGGGGGGGCCGGGGAGACCCAGTACTTC. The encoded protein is CSAPSSGGAGETQYF.

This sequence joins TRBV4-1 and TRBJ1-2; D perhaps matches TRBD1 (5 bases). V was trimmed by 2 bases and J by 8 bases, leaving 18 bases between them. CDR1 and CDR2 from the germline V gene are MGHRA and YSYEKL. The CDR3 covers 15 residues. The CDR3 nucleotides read TGCGCCAGCAGCCAATCGTACCAGGGAGCAGGGGGCTACACCTTC. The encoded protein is CASSQSYQGAGGYTF.

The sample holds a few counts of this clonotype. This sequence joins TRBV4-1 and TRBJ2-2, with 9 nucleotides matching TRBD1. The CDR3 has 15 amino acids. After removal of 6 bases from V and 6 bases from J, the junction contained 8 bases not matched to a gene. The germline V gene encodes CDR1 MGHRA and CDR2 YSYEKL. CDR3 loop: CASRRGTGFPGELFF. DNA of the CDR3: TGCGCCAGCAGACGCGGGACAGGGTTCCCCGGGGAGCTGTTTTTT.

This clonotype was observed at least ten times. CDR3 nucleotides: TGTGCCAGCAGCTTAGAGGGGACAGGGGACTTCTACGAGCAGTACTTC. This translates into CASSLEGTGDFYEQYF. The genes are TRBV7-2 and TRBJ2-7; 10 bases are a match to TRBD1. The CDR3 is made up of 16 amino acids. Germline lookup yields CDR1 SGHTA and CDR2 FQGNSA. V gave up 1 base and J gave up 3 bases; unmatched junction bases: 6.

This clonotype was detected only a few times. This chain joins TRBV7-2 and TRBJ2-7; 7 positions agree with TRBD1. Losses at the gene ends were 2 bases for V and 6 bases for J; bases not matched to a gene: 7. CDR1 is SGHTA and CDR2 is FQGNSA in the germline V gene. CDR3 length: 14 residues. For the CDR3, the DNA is TGTGCCAGCAGCTTATGGACAGGAGATCGCGAGCAGTACTTC. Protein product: CASSLWTGDREQYF. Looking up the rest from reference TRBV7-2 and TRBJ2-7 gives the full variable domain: GAGVSQSPSNKVTEKGKDVELRCDPISGHTALYWYRQSLGQGLEFLIYFQGNSAPDKSGLPSDRFSAERTGGSVSTLTIQRTQQEDSAVYLCASSLWTGDREQYFGPGTRLTVT.

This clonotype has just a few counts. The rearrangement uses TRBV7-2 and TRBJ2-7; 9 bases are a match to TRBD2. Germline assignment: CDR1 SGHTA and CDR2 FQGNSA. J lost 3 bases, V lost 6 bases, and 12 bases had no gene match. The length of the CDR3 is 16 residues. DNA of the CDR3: TGTGCCAGCAGTCAGAAAGCGGGGGGCCTTTTCTACGAGCAGTACTTC. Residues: CASSQKAGGLFYEQYF.

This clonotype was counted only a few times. CDR3 region: CASSIGTAYNEQFF. In DNA, the CDR3 is TGTGCCAGCAGTATCGGGACTGCCTACAATGAGCAGTTCTTC. The chain links TRBV12-3 or TRBV12-4 to TRBJ2-1, with D tentatively TRBD2 (6 bases). The V and J ends lost 5 bases and 2 bases respectively, with 10 bases between them. This CDR3 comprises 14 residues.

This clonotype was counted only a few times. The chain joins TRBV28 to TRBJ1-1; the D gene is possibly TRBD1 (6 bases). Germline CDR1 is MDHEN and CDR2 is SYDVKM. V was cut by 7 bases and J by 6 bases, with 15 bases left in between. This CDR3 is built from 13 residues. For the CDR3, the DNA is TGTGCCAGCATTACACAGGGCGTAGCTGAAGCTTTCTTT. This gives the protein CASITQGVAEAFF. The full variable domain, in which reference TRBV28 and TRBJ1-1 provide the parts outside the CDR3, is DVKVTQSSRYLVKRTGEKVFLECVQDMDHENMFWYRQDPGLGLRLIYFSYDVKMKEKGDIPEGYSVSREKKERFSLILESASTNQTSMYLCASITQGVAEAFFGQGTRLTVV.

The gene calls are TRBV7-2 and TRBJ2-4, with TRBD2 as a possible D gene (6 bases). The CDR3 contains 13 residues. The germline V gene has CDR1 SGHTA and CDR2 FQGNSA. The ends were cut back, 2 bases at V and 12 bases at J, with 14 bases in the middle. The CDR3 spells CASSLSRAGSQYF. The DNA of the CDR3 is TGTGCCAGCAGCTTAAGTAGGGCGGGGTCTCAGTACTTC.